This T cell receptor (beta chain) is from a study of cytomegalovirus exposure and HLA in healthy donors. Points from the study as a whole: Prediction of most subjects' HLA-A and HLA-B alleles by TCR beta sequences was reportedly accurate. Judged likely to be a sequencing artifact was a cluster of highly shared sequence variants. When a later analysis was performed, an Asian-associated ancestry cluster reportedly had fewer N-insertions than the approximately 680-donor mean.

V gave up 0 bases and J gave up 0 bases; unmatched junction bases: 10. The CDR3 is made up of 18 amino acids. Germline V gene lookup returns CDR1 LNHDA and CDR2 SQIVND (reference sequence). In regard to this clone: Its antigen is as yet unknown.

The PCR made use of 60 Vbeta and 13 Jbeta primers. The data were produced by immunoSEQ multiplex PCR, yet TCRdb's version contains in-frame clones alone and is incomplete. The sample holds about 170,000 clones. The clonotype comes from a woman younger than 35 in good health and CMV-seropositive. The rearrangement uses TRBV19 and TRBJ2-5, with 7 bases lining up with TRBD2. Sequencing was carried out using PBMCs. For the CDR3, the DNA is TGTGCCAGTAGTATAGATCTATGGCGGGGGACCTACCAAGAGACCCAGTACTTC. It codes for CASSIDLWRGTYQETQYF.